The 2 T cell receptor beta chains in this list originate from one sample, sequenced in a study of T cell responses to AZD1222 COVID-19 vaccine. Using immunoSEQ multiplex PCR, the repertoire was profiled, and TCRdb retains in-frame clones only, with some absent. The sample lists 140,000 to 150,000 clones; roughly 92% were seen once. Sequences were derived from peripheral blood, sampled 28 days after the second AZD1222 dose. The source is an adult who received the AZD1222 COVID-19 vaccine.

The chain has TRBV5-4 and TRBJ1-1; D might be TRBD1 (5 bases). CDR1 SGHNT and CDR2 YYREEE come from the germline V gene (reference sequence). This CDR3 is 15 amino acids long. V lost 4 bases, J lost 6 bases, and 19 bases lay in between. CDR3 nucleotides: TGTGCCAGCAGCGGAGTAGGGGATCAGGGCGCTGAAGCTTTCTTT. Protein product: CASSGVGDQGAEAFF.

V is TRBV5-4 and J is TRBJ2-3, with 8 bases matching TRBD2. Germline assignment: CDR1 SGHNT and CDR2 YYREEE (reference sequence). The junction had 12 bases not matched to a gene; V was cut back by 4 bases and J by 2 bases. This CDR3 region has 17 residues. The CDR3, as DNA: TGTGCCAGCAGCCCTCGTACTAGCGGAGAGATCACAGATACGCAGTATTTT. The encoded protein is CASSPRTSGEITDTQYF.